The table lists the clone carrying this TCR beta chain with many counts. What it binds is not known. The junction shows a germline mismatch at one end, possibly a read error. From germline, CDR1 is LGHNA and CDR2 YNFKEQ. The CDR3 has 18 amino acids. The source of the sample is a study of post-analysis software for immune sequencing data. Findings of the study overall: Samples prepared in the same batch strongly co-clustered by F measure. A significant reduction in normalized Chao1 diversity was observed in multiple sclerosis patients versus controls. Relative to controls, patients had roughly five TRBV segments at higher frequency, with TRBV5-6, TRBV5-1 and TRBV20-1 among these.

Unique molecular identifiers were built into the TCR beta cDNA libraries. TCRdb analysed the PCR reads with MiXCR anew, one entry per CDR3 protein. The table includes about 200,000 distinct CDR3 sequences, 29% detected once. The receptor was isolated from a girl younger than 18 with multiple sclerosis. This chain uses TRBV4-2 with TRBJ2-7; either TRBD1 or TRBD2 may fit D (6 bases each). Sequenced: blood. CDR3 nucleotides: TGTGCCAGCAGCCAAGATTGGACGGCTGGGGGGCCCTCCGACGAGCAGTACTTC. Amino acid sequence: CASSQDWTAGGPSDEQYF.